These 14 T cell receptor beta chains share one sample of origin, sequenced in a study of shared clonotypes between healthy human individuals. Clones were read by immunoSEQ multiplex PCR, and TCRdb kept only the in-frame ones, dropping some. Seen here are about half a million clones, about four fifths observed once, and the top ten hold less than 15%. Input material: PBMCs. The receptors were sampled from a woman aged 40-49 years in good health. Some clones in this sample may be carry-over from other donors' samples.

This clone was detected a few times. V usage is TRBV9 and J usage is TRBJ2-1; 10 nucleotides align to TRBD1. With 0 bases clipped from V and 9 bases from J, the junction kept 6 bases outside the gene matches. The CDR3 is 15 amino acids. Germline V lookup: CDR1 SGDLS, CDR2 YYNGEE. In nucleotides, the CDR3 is TGTGCCAGCAGCGTAGGGGACAGGGGATTCAGTGAGCAGTTCTTC. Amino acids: CASSVGDRGFSEQFF.

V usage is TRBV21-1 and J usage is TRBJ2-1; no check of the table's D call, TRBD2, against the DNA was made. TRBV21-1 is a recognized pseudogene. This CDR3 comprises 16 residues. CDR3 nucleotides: TGTGCCAGCAGCAAAGAGAAGCGGGAACGCCTAAATGAGCAGTTCTTC. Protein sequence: CASSKEKRERLNEQFF.

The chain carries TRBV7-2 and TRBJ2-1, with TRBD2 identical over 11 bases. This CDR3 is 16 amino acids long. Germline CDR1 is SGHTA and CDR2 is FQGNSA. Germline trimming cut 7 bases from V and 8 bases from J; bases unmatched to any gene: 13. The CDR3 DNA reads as TGTGCCAGCACCCCCTCGGTAGCGGGAGGGTGGGATGAGCAGTTCTTC. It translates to CASTPSVAGGWDEQFF.

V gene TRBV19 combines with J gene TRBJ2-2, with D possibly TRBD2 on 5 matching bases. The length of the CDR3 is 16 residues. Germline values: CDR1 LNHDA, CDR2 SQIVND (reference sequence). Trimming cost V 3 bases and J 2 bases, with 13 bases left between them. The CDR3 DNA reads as TGTGCCAGTAGTATCGGGGAGACACCAAACACCGGGGAGCTGTTTTTT. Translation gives CASSIGETPNTGELFF. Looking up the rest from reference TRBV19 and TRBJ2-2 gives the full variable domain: DGGITQSPKYLFRKEGQNVTLSCEQNLNHDAMYWYRQDPGQGLRLIYYSQIVNDFQKGDIAEGYSVSREKKESFPLTVTSAQKNPTAFYLCASSIGETPNTGELFFGEGSRLTVL.

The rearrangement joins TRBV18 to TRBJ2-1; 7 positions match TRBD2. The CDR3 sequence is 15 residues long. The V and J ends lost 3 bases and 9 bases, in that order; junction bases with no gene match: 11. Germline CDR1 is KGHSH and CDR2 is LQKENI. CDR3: CASSPGGSTFSEQFF. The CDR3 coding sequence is TGTGCCAGCTCACCGGGGGGGAGTACTTTTAGTGAGCAGTTCTTC.

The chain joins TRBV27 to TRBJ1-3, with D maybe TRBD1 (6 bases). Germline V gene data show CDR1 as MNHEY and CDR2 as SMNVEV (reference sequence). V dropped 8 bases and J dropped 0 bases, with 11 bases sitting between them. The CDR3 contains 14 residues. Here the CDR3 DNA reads TGTGCCAGCCGGGGGGCCAGCTCTGGAAACACCATATATTTT. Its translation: CASRGASSGNTIYF.

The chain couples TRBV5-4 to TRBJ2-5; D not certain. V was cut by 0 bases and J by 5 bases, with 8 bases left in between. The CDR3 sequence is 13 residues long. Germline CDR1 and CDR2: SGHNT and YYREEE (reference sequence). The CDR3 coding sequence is TGTGCCAGCAGCTTGGACGTCGGGGAGACCCAGTACTTC. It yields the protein CASSLDVGETQYF.

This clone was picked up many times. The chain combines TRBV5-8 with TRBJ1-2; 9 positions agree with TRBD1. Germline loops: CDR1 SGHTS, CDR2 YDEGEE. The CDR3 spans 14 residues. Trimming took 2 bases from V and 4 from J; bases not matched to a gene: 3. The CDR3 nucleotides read TGTGCCAGCAGCTTAGGGACAGGGAGCTATGGCTACACCTTC. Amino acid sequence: CASSLGTGSYGYTF.

CDR3 bases: TGTGCCAGCAGCGTTCCGGACTTCCAAGAGACCCAGTACTTC. Its protein is CASSVPDFQETQYF. V and J are TRBV9 and TRBJ2-5, with D possibly matching TRBD2 (5 bases). The V and J ends lost 2 bases and 1 base respectively, with 9 bases between them. Germline lookup yields CDR1 SGDLS and CDR2 YYNGEE. This CDR3 is built from 14 residues.

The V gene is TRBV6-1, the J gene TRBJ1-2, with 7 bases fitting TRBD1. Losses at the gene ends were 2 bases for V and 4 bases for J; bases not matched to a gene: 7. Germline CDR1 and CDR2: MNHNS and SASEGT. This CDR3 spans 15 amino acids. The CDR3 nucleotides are TGTGCCAGCAGTGAATGGGGGACAGCCCTCTATGGCTACACCTTC. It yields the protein CASSEWGTALYGYTF.

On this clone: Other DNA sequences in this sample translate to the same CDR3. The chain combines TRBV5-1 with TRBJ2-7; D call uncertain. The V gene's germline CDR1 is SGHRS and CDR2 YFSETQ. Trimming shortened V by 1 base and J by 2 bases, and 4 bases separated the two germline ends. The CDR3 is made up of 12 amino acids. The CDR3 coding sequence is TGCGCCAGCAGCTTGACAGCCTACGAGCAGTACTTC. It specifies CASSLTAYEQYF.

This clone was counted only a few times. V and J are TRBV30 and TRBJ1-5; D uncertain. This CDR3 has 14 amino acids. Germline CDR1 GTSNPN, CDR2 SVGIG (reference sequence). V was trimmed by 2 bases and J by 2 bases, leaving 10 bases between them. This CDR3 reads CAWSLNAGNQPQHF. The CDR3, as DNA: TGTGCCTGGAGTCTCAATGCGGGCAATCAGCCCCAGCATTTT. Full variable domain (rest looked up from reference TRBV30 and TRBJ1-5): SQTIHQWPATLVQPVGSPLSLECTVEGTSNPNLYWYRQAAGRGLQLLFYSVGIGQISSEVPQNLSASRPQDRQFILSSKKLLLSDSGFYLCAWSLNAGNQPQHFGDGTRLSIL.

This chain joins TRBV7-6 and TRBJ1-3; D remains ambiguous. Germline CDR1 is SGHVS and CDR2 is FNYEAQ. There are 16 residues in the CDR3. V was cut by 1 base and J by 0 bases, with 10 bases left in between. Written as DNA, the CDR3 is TGTGCCAGCAGCTTAGTGCGGGTCCTCTCTGGAAACACCATATATTTT. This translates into CASSLVRVLSGNTIYF.

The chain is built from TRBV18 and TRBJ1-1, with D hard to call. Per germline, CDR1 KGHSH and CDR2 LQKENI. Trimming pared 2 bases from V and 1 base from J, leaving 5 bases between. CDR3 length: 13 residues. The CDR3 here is CASSPTRNTEAFF. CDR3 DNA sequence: TGTGCCAGCTCACCAACCCGGAACACTGAAGCTTTCTTT.